This T cell receptor beta chain comes out of a study of T cell responses to AZD1222 COVID-19 vaccine. General study findings and limits: Females outnumbered males among donors, who were mostly white British; clonal diversity was possibly underestimated. The study sampled repertoires only after the peak T cell response. With two AZD1222 doses given, Spike-specific TCR breadth and depth both rose.

Data came from immunoSEQ multiplex PCR; TCRdb stores just in-frame clones and leaves some out. The data hold about 160,000 clones, with approximately 90% observed a single time. Germline loops: CDR1 MGHRA, CDR2 YSYEKL. J gave up 5 bases and V 4 bases, and 11 bases lay outside the gene matches. CDR3 size: 17 residues. Worth noting for this clone: Its antigen is currently unknown.

This chain connects TRBV4-1 to TRBJ1-6, with TRBD1 identical over 7 bases. The source material was peripheral blood, sampled on day 0 of AZD1222 vaccination. The sequence was collected from an adult in good health. In DNA, the CDR3 is TGCGCCAGCAGCCGGCGCACCGGGACAGATAATAATTCACCCCTCCACTTT. Amino acid sequence: CASSRRTGTDNNSPLHF.